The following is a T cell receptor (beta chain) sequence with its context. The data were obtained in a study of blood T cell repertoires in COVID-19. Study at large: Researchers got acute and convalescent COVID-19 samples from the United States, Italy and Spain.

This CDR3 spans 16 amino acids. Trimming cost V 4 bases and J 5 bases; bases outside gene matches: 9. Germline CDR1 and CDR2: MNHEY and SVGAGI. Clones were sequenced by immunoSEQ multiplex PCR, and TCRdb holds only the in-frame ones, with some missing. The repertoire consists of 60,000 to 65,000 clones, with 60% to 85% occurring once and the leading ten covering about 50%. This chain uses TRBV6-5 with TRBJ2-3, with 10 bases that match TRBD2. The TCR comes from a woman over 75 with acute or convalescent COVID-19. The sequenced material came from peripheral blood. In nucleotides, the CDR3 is TGTGCCAGCAGTTTCTTACTAGCGGGAAGAATAGATACGCAGTATTTT. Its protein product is CASSFLLAGRIDTQYF.